This T cell receptor beta chain was sequenced in a study of shared clonotypes between healthy human individuals (dated by TCRdb to the early 2020s). For context, the study as a whole: The cohort comprised a couple of women and a few men aged 18 to 49 years. For each donor, three plates each were used for CD4 naive and CD4 memory, two plates were used for CD8 naive, and one plate was used for CD8 memory. The study deeply sequenced blood TCR repertoires of 5 or 6 healthy adults to estimate repertoire size and the extent of clonotype sharing between individuals. Different laboratories and diverse techniques were used to prepare libraries and sequence TCR repertoires, to increase sequencing depth and limit assay-specific biases. Between about 0.94 and 8.9 billion PBMCs per donor were obtained by leukapheresis. Results the study describes overall, beyond this receptor: Larger estimated clonotype richness was generally found for naive subsets than for memory subsets. When several donors were compared, the shared fraction of clonotypes was around 5% for naive CD4, roughly 3.3% for naive CD8, 2.3% for memory CD4, and around 0.37% for memory CD8. The small number of donors limited the genetic and exposure-history diversity represented. Pairwise subsampling led to the expectation that sequencing depth would affect the degree of clonotype sharing among donors. Compared with non-shared clonotypes, the clonotypes found in all four sorted-subset donors had higher generation probabilities. Incomplete sequencing was indicated by rarefaction of sorted-subset datasets, despite the large sequencing depth. Sampling was restricted to blood, and TCR repertoires in tissue are likely to differ from TCR repertoires in blood.

In regard to this clone: Its target antigen remains unknown. Per-nucleotide qualities are absent, and no much larger clonotype sits a single base away.

CD8 naive samples consisted of CD45RO-negative cells that were positively selected for CCR7, yielding a CD45RA+CCR7+ population without TemRA cells. Donors were healthy HIV-negative adults with no recently reported acute infections or vaccinations. Every donor was a Caucasian adult residing in Nashville, Tennessee, USA. Blood was collected by leukapheresis, and PBMCs were isolated by Ficoll-Histopaque density gradient centrifugation and then cryopreserved in liquid nitrogen vapor phase. Purity and quantity of every magnetically sorted T cell population were checked by analytical flow cytometry. Genomic DNA was isolated from every sorted fraction and measured by UV absorbance on a Nanodrop 2000c. The CDR3 covers 15 residues, taking in both the cysteine and the phenylalanine. Only CDR3 DNA remains: 45 bases, in frame from the first base. The germline V gene (reference sequence) supplies CDR1 MNHEY and CDR2 SMNVEV. At the junction V is shortened by 6 bases and J by 7 bases, with 22 bases in between.

Using the deep immunoSEQ assay, TCR CDR3 regions were amplified from genomic DNA by multiplex PCR. Extracted genomic DNA from each cell subset was distributed evenly across all wells of several immunoSEQ 96-well plates, and each plate was treated as a replicate. Each replicate PCR for sorted subsets received around 210 ng genomic DNA, equal to roughly 29,000 T cell genomes. The purified libraries were quantified using a Qubit 3.0 fluorometer, sized with a Bioanalyzer 2100, and then quantified again using the KAPA Library Quantification kit. A separate single-read 150-cycle Illumina NextSeq 550 flow cell was used to sequence each immunoSEQ 96-well plate. The published analysis was carried out like this. Because only junctional sequences without quality scores were contained in the immunoSEQ output, filtering matching that applied to full-length reads could not be performed. To assign V/J genes and CDR3, sequences were annotated using PyIR, a Python wrapper for IgBLAST v1.9, with IMGT germline references. Reads with weak V/J assignments (E-value above 1e-6), missing CDR3, stop codons, out-of-frame junctions, or ambiguous translated residues were removed. V3J clonotypes were defined by identical inferred V gene, J gene, and CDR3 amino acid sequence. Percentage overlap between repertoires was computed as shared unique clonotypes divided by the size of the smaller repertoire. Three approaches were used to assess repertoire richness: RTK rarefaction, the Chao1 estimator, and Recon v2.1 estimates of unobserved clonotypes. Generation probabilities for all TCRbeta clonotypes obtained by the gDNA method from four donors were computed using OLGA. The table comes from immuneACCESS by way of TCRdb, which keeps in-frame sequences with V and J called. Part of the clones is missing from these tables; in studies checked, under half for an unresolved V gene and the rest for unknown reasons. That table furnishes V, J and clone size, whereas the DNA furnished D and trimming. For this sample the table gives about 1,900,000 clones, of which approximately 94% were detected only once. The ten largest make up approximately 1.2% of the sample.

Sample: naive CD8+ T cells sorted from blood. Reading the label with the study, this specimen's cell subset or site is: CD45RA+CCR7+. In this chain, TRBV27 is recombined with TRBJ2-7; a tentative D call is TRBD1 (5 bases match). The source is a young man in good health. The CDR3 corresponds to CASSPQGGLFREQYF. The nucleotide sequence reads TGTGCCAGCAGCCCCCAGGGTGGGCTCTTTCGGGAGCAGTACTTC.